This TCR beta chain was profiled in a study of post-analysis software for immune sequencing data. On the study more broadly: Patients had relapsing-remitting, secondary progressive or progressive-relapsing multiple sclerosis; some lacked subtype. The study's findings and limits: In patients, TRBV5-6, TRBV5-1 and TRBV20-1 belonged to roughly five TRBV segments found more frequently than in controls. Co-batched samples clustered tightly together by F measure. When compared against controls, multiple sclerosis patients showed significantly lower normalized Chao1 diversity.

In regard to this clonotype: Antigen: not known.

Unique molecular identifiers tagged the TCR beta cDNA libraries. One entry per CDR3 protein results from TCRdb running MiXCR on the PCR reads. The sample contains 750,000 to 950,000 distinct CDR3 sequences, around 46% of which appear only once. With V trimmed by 6 bases and J by 7 bases, 10 bases remained unmatched. The germline gives CDR1 MRHNA, CDR2 SNTAGT. The CDR3 has 15 residues. The sample taken for sequencing was blood. This chain joins TRBV6-4 and TRBJ2-1, with TRBD1 matching over 9 bases. The source is a girl aged 10 to 17 with multiple sclerosis. In DNA, the CDR3 is TGTGCCAGCAGCCCCGGGACAGGGTTTGAAAATGAGCAGTTCTTC. Protein: CASSPGTGFENEQFF.